A single TCR beta chain is shown here with its context. The data were taken from a study of OX40 agonist ivuxolimab in advanced cancers. This table comes from immunoSEQ multiplex PCR, and its TCRdb copy is limited to in-frame clones, with some not included. The table shows some 37,000 clones, with roughly three quarters occurring only once. The sequence was obtained from an adult with an advanced solid tumor such as melanoma, head and neck, liver or kidney cancer. This specimen consisted of CD4+ or CD8+ T cells sorted from blood, obtained in a trial of the OX40 agonist ivuxolimab.

CDR3 residues: CASSTNGGAYGYTF. The CDR3 nucleotides read TGTGCCAGCTCAACCAATGGGGGGGCCTATGGCTACACCTTC. V and J are TRBV18 and TRBJ1-2, with D tentatively TRBD1 (6 bases). The CDR3 contains 14 residues. Deletions cut 5 bases from V and 4 bases from J, with 14 bases between. CDR1 and CDR2 (germline): KGHSH, LQKENI.